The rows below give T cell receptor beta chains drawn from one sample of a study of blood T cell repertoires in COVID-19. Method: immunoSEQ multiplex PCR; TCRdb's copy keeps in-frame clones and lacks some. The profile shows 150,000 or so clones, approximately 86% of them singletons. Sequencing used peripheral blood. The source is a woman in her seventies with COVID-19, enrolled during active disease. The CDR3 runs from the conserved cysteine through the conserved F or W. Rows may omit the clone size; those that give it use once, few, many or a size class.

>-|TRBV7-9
CASSSRTGGVQYF
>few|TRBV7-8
CASSLVQVTSGNTIYF
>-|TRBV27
CASSPLTGELFF
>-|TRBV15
CATSRDKIETGVSYNEQFF
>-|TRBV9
CASSVEGSGDSHSGNTIYF
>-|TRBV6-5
CASRMLRGTGELFF
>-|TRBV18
CASSTGLLNEKLFF
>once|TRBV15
CATSSGTSGGARKFF
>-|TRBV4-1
CASSQGGRSGEKLFF
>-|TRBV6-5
CASTVTGGLRNEQFF
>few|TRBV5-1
CASSLGDRDQTEAFF
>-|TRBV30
CAWIQGSNTGELFF
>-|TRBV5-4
CASSPPGQGGYGYTF
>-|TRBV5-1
CASSLRDTYNEQFF
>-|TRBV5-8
CASSPIRGRVNGYTF
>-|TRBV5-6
CASSLVVPGQGYTF
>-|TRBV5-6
CASSLAGGARYEQYF
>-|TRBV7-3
CASSSIAEDTEAFF
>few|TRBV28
CASRSPQGPQPQHF
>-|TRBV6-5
CASGGNYGYTF
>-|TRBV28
CASSSGGGNQPQHF
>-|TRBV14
CASSPLTGSNEKLFF
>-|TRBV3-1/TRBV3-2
CASSQDGDSAF
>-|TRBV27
CASSLSFSRDYNSPLHF
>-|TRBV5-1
CASSDGQGGVGVSYEQYF
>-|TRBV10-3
CAISDVLARTGELFF
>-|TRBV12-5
CASGLDTGNTGELFF
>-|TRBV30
CAWSVQIEAFF
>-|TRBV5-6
CASSNPNRVQETQYF
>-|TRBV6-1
CASSDGSTRSGANVLTF
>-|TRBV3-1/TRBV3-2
CASSQTGVDSPLHF
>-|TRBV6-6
CASRDTTNYGYTF
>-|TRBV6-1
CASSGGNRPSTDTQYF
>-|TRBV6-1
CASSEPGQGTDTQYF
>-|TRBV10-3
CATQGGTGGWDEQFF